This T cell receptor (beta chain) was found in a study of TIL therapy for anti-PD-1-resistant metastatic lung cancer. About the research overall: By whole-exome sequencing, median non-synonymous tumor mutation burden was roughly 1.6 mutations per megabase. Findings and limits, study-wide: Infused TIL clonotypes partially replaced the baseline blood repertoire, then decayed over months. The cohort had more treatment-naive, never-smoker and oncogene-addicted patients than typical.

In regard to this clone: Antigen specificity is unknown.

Germline values: CDR1 LNHDA, CDR2 SQIVND (reference sequence). V was pared by 3 bases and J by 5 bases, with 11 bases between. The CDR3 has 14 amino acids. The time point is: pre-treatment sample, taken before nivolumab and TIL therapy. The immunoSEQ assay was v3. Profiling relied on immunoSEQ multiplex PCR, and the TCRdb table lists in-frame clones only, not all of them. The sample includes about 60,000 clones, more than 75% seen only once; the top ten take 2% to 3%. The sequence was collected from a person aged 25-85 years with non-small cell lung cancer. The J gene is TRBJ2-1, the V gene TRBV19; D is unclear. The sample in question was blood, obtained at baseline. CDR3 DNA: TGTGCCAGTAGTATCCACCAGCTGAACAATGAGCAGTTCTTC. As protein: CASSIHQLNNEQFF.